This TCR beta chain was captured in a study of beta chain features in type 1 diabetes. The authors reverse transcribed all of the isolated RNA, so sequencing captured expressed TCRB transcripts. The assay was immunoSEQ multiplex PCR, and TCRdb's table has in-frame clones only and misses some. The sample lists more than 300,000 clones; about a tenth were seen once. CDR3 length: 13 residues. Looked up from germline, CDR1 is LNHDA and CDR2 is SQIVND (reference sequence). V lost 5 bases, J lost 4 bases, and 11 bases lay in between. Sorted populations were all over 95% pure. Points on this clone: Its specificity is unknown.

Study-wide findings and caveats: Type 1 diabetes patients had moderately but significantly shorter TCRB CDR3s in all four CD4+ subsets.

The sample was central memory CD4+ T cells from blood. The rearrangement joins TRBV19 to TRBJ1-2; D ambiguous. The receptor's source is a man aged 25-40 years with type 1 diabetes. The CDR3 region is CASSFRASYGYTF. The CDR3 DNA reads TGTGCCAGTAGTTTCCGGGCCTCCTATGGCTACACCTTC.